This TCR beta chain was obtained from a study of STAT5B mutations in CD4+ large granular lymphocyte leukemia. Using immunoSEQ multiplex PCR, the repertoire was profiled, and TCRdb retains in-frame clones only, with some absent. The sample lists approximately 24,000 clones, around 72% occurring once. The length of the CDR3 is 16 residues. Trimming at V came to 5 bases and at J to 9 bases, leaving 14 bases not matched to a gene. CDR1 and CDR2 from the germline V gene are SNHLY and FYNNEI. The specimen was CD4+ T cells from blood buffy coats. The chain uses TRBV2 and TRBJ2-1, with TRBD1 matching 9 bases. This TCR came from a human donor in good health. CDR3 loop: CASSPALGQGWGEQFF. The CDR3 DNA reads TGTGCCAGCAGTCCTGCCTTGGGACAGGGCTGGGGTGAGCAGTTCTTC.